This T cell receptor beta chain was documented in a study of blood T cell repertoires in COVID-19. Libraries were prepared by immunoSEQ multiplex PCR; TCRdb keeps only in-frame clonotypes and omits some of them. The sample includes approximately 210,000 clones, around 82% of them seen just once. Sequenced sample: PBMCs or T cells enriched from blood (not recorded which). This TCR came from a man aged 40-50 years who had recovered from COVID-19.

The DNA of the CDR3 is TGCGCCAGCAGCTTGGCCCCTGACAGTGATTCACCCCTCCACTTT. It specifies CASSLAPDSDSPLHF. V gene TRBV5-1 combines with J gene TRBJ1-6; D perhaps matches TRBD1 (5 bases). Trimming pared 0 bases from V and 8 bases from J, leaving 12 bases between. Germline V gene data show CDR1 as SGHRS and CDR2 as YFSETQ. The CDR3 spans 15 residues. Variable domain in full (rest from reference TRBV5-1 and TRBJ1-6): KAGVTQTPRYLIKTRGQQVTLSCSPISGHRSVSWYQQTPGQGLQFLFEYFSETQRNKGNFPGRFSGRQFSNSRSEMNVSTLELGDSALYLCASSLAPDSDSPLHFGNGTRLTVT.